This TCR beta chain was sequenced in a study of blood T cells in healthy people across ages. With a J-beta primer mix and a sample-barcoded 5' primer, a second PCR ran about 7 to 11 cycles. All cDNA molecules were each tagged by a template-switch adaptor with 12 random nucleotides. TCRdb independently ran MiXCR on the 5' RACE reads; one entry per CDR3 protein. The table includes about 1.1 million distinct CDR3 sequences, more than 30% detected once. This clonotype has a handful of counts. What it binds is unknown. Study-wide findings and caveats: What prevented conclusive comparison of naive and antigen-experienced cells was that PBMCs were unsorted.

The sample providers were healthy Caucasian people from Russia, aged roughly 6 to 90. The authors isolated at least 6 million PBMCs per sample. The receptor comes from a man aged 18 to 35 in good health. The material sequenced was blood.

The CDR3 coding sequence is TGTGCCAGCAGCTTAGAATACGGACAGGGCTATGGCTACACCTTC. Translating gives CASSLEYGQGYGYTF. The rearrangement joins TRBV7-2 to TRBJ1-2; 8 bases agree with TRBD1. Germline V gene sequence: CDR1 SGHTA, CDR2 FQGNSA. Losses at the gene ends were 1 base for V and 4 bases for J; bases not matched to a gene: 5. This CDR3 has 15 residues.